The rows below give T cell receptor beta chains drawn from one sample of a study of OX40 agonist ivuxolimab in advanced cancers. This table comes from immunoSEQ multiplex PCR, and its TCRdb copy is limited to in-frame clones, with some not included. The table shows about 76,000 clones, with around 82% occurring only once. Sequenced material: CD4+ or CD8+ T cells sorted from blood, taken in a trial of the OX40 agonist ivuxolimab. These receptors all stem from an adult with an advanced solid tumor such as melanoma, head and neck, liver or kidney cancer. CDR3s include the opening cysteine and the closing phenylalanine or tryptophan. D genes are given only for firm matches. Size values are once, few and many counts, or a class for expanded clones, and some rows have none.

>TRBD1|TRBJ2-3|TRBV7-9|.
TGTGCCAGCAGCGACCACAGGGGTGGTGCAAGGATCACAGATACGCAGTATTTT
CASSDHRGGARITDTQYF
>TRBD2|TRBJ2-7|TRBV5-1|.
TGCGCCAGCAGCCCCCTGGGAGCGGGAGTCTACGAGCAGTACTTC
CASSPLGAGVYEQYF
>.|TRBJ1-2|TRBV18|.
TGTGCCAGCTCCCCCACGGGCTTCGCGGGCTACACCTTC
CASSPTGFAGYTF
>.|TRBJ1-5|TRBV29-1|.
TGCAGCGTTCGGCTATCAGGAGGGGGGGGAGATCAGCCCCAGCATTTT
CSVRLSGGGGDQPQHF
>.|TRBJ2-7|TRBV29-1|.
TGCAGCGTTGATTGGGGGAACTCCTACGAGCAGTACTTC
CSVDWGNSYEQYF
>TRBD1|TRBJ2-7|TRBV19|.
TGTGCCAGTAGTCCCAGACAGGGGCTACCCTACGAGCAGTACTTC
CASSPRQGLPYEQYF
>TRBD2|TRBJ2-3|TRBV4-2|.
TGTGCCAGCAGCCAAGATGAACTAGCGGGGGTCACAGATACGCAGTATTTT
CASSQDELAGVTDTQYF
>.|TRBJ1-2|TRBV29-1|.
TGCAGCGTTGAGACAGGCGACTATGGCTACACCTTC
CSVETGDYGYTF
>TRBD1|TRBJ1-2|TRBV29-1|.
TGCAGCGTTGGAGGAGGACAGGACAAAAGTGGCTACACCTTC
CSVGGGQDKSGYTF
>.|TRBJ2-5|TRBV5-1|.
TGCGCCAGCAGCTTGGCGGGTAGAGAAGAGACCCAGTACTTC
CASSLAGREETQYF
>TRBD1|TRBJ2-7|TRBV5-1|once
TGCGCCAGCAGCTTTACGGGACAGGGTTCCTACGAGCAGTACTTC
CASSFTGQGSYEQYF
>.|TRBJ2-3|TRBV6-5|.
TGTGCCAGCAGTTATGAAGGCGGTCGCACAGATACGCAGTATTTT
CASSYEGGRTDTQYF
>.|TRBJ1-5|TRBV5-6|.
TGTGCCAGCAGCTCCCAACGCCGACAGGTGAGCAATCAGCCCCAGCATTTT
CASSSQRRQVSNQPQHF
>TRBD1|TRBJ1-5|TRBV27|once
TGTGCCAGCTCTAGGCAGGGGGTTAATCAGCCCCAGCATTTT
CASSRQGVNQPQHF
>.|TRBJ2-3|TRBV6-5|.
TGTGCCAGCAGTGACCCGGTCGGGGATACGCAGTATTTT
CASSDPVGDTQYF
>TRBD2|TRBJ2-5|TRBV5-4|.
TGTGCCAGCAGCTTCCGGGGGGGCTTGGAGACCCAGTACTTC
CASSFRGGLETQYF
>TRBD1|TRBJ1-1|TRBV11-2|.
TGTGCCAGCAGCTTGACAGGGGAAAGAGAAGCTTTCTTT
CASSLTGEREAFF
>.|TRBJ2-3|TRBV7-3|.
TGTGCCAGCAGCTTAAACCGGGCAAGCGACCCCGTAGATACGCAGTATTTT
CASSLNRASDPVDTQYF
>.|TRBJ2-2|TRBV10-3|.
TGTGCCACCCCAAGGACGCCAAACGCGAACACCGGGGAGCTGTTTTTT
CATPRTPNANTGELFF
>.|TRBJ1-2|TRBV27|.
TGTGCCAGCAGTTTAGGGTGGGGGGAAATTAACTATGGCTACACCTTC
CASSLGWGEINYGYTF
>TRBD1|TRBJ1-1|TRBV7-2|once
TGTGCCAGCAGCTTAGGTGTCGGAGGGGGCCTCACTGAAGCTTTCTTT
CASSLGVGGGLTEAFF
>.|TRBJ1-2|TRBV27|.
TGTGCCAGCAGTTTTACCCAGGACTATGGCTACACCTTC
CASSFTQDYGYTF
>.|TRBJ1-3|TRBV4-2|.
TGTGCCAGCAGCCAAGATCCCCCCCCTCCGGGAAACACCATATATTTT
CASSQDPPPPGNTIYF
>TRBD2|TRBJ2-7|TRBV27|once
TGTGCCAGCAGTTCCCTGACTAGCGGGAGTTACGAGCAGTACTTC
CASSSLTSGSYEQYF
>.|TRBJ1-1|TRBV2|.
TGTGCCAGCAAATGGACAGCCTCTGAAGCTTTCTTT
CASKWTASEAFF
>.|TRBJ2-7|TRBV29-1|.
TGCAGCGTTGAAGCTTATTACGAGCAGTACTTC
CSVEAYYEQYF
>TRBD1|TRBJ1-5|TRBV19|.
TGTGCCAGTAGTATAGGACAGGGGCTACGGCAGCCCCAGCATTTT
CASSIGQGLRQPQHF
>.|TRBJ2-1|TRBV20-1|.
TGCAGTGCTGCCGTTGAGGATGAGCAGTTCTTC
CSAAVEDEQFF
>.|TRBJ2-1|TRBV4-1|.
TGCGCCAGCAGCCCTGGACCAGGGGCCTGGGGGCCGTTCTTC
CASSPGPGAWGPFF
>TRBD1|TRBJ2-3|TRBV7-9|.
TGTGCCAGCAGCCGACCCGGGACAGGAAGGTTTAGCACAGATACGCAGTATTTT
CASSRPGTGRFSTDTQYF
>.|TRBJ1-2|TRBV7-6|.
TGTGCCAGCAGCTTAGGGACAGAGTATGGCTACACCTTC
CASSLGTEYGYTF
>.|TRBJ1-1|TRBV7-9|.
TGTGCCAGCAGCTTAACCGGGGGCGGGACTGAAGCTTTCTTT
CASSLTGGGTEAFF
>TRBD1|TRBJ1-2|TRBV5-4|.
TGTGCCAGCAGCCCCAACCCCGACAGGGACTATGGCTACACCTTC
CASSPNPDRDYGYTF
>TRBD1|TRBJ2-7|TRBV6-1|.
TGTGCCAGCAGTGAAGGGGACAGGGGTTCCTACGAGCAGTACTTC
CASSEGDRGSYEQYF
>.|TRBJ2-3|TRBV28|.
TGTGCCAGTCCGAAGGGGGACTCCCTCACAGATACGCAGTATTTT
CASPKGDSLTDTQYF
>.|TRBJ2-1|TRBV7-9|.
TGTGCCAGCAGCTTAAAAATGCGAGAGCAGTTCTTC
CASSLKMREQFF
>.|TRBJ2-3|TRBV10-3|.
TGTGCCATCAGTTACACGTGGGGGATTAGCACAGATACGCAGTATTTT
CAISYTWGISTDTQYF
>.|TRBJ1-2|TRBV2|.
TGTGCCAGCCAAGTAAGAGGGCTTTATGGCTACACCTTC
CASQVRGLYGYTF
>.|TRBJ1-6|TRBV7-4|few
TGTGCCAGCAGCCCACTTAATAGTGTAGGCGGGAGCTCCTATAATTCACCCCTCCACTTT
CASSPLNSVGGSSYNSPLHF
>TRBD2|TRBJ2-7|TRBV29-1|.
TGCAGCGGCACTAGCGGGGGGCCGGACGAGCAGTACTTC
CSGTSGGPDEQYF
>.|TRBJ2-5|TRBV28|.
TGTGCCAGCAGCTCGCCTAACCCGTTAGGGGAGACCCAGTACTTC
CASSSPNPLGETQYF
>.|TRBJ1-6|TRBV5-4|.
TGTGCCAGCAGCTTGGCCGGGGGCGCCTATAATTCACCCCTCCACTTT
CASSLAGGAYNSPLHF
>TRBD2|TRBJ2-1|TRBV2|.
TGTGCCAGCAGTGACGTCGGGGGGGCTTTCGATGAGCAGTTCTTC
CASSDVGGAFDEQFF
>.|TRBJ2-7|TRBV7-8|.
TGTGCCAGCAGCTTTCCGGGGGACTACGAGCAGTACTTC
CASSFPGDYEQYF
>.|TRBJ1-4|TRBV4-2|once
TGTGCCAGCAGCCAGGGGGGGGGTCGTAAACTGTTTTTT
CASSQGGGRKLFF
>.|TRBJ1-1|TRBV28|.
TGTGCCAGCACCTCCCCAAGAGGGACTGAAGCTTTCTTT
CASTSPRGTEAFF
>TRBD1|TRBJ1-2|TRBV28|.
TGTGCCAGCAGAAACAGGGGGTCCTCCTATGGCTACACCTTC
CASRNRGSSYGYTF
>.|TRBJ1-1|TRBV4-1|.
TGCGCCAGCAGCCAAGAGAGGGGGTCTGGGGATCCGAACACTGAAGCTTTCTTT
CASSQERGSGDPNTEAFF
>.|TRBJ1-1|TRBV27|once
TGTGCCAGCAGTACCCTACGCAGGGGATACACTGAAGCTTTCTTT
CASSTLRRGYTEAFF